Listed below are T cell receptor beta chains from one sample, sequenced in a study of T-cell memory formation after mild COVID-19. One entry per CDR3 protein results from TCRdb running MiXCR on the 5' RACE reads. The sample carries approximately 16,000 distinct CDR3 sequences, around 25% recorded once. What was sequenced was PBMCs or a T cell subset sorted from them (not recorded which). The receptor source for this set is a man younger than 35 who had mild COVID-19 (a few samples of this study predate the infection). Cell type and time point are not known. Both conserved end residues are part of each CDR3. Clone size appears in some rows only: once, few, many, or a class for an expanded clone.

clone_size: few; v_call: TRBV9; j_call: TRBJ2-2; cdr3_aa: CASSSGGLTGELFF
clone_size: NA; v_call: TRBV6-2/TRBV6-3; j_call: TRBJ1-2; cdr3_aa: CASSPQTGGFGYTF
clone_size: NA; v_call: TRBV2; j_call: TRBJ2-1; cdr3_aa: CASRGLATGGEQFF
clone_size: many; v_call: TRBV6-5; j_call: TRBJ2-7; cdr3_aa: CASRKTPGASAHEQYF
clone_size: many; v_call: TRBV6-1; j_call: TRBJ1-1; cdr3_aa: CASSPGAPGTEAFF
clone_size: few; v_call: TRBV29-1; j_call: TRBJ2-3; cdr3_aa: CSVGRRGGQNTDTQYF
clone_size: many; v_call: TRBV28; j_call: TRBJ1-1; cdr3_aa: CASSLLSGEGNTEAFF
clone_size: many; v_call: TRBV4-1; j_call: TRBJ1-6; cdr3_aa: CASSSSGTGYNSPLHF
clone_size: medium-sized; v_call: TRBV7-2; j_call: TRBJ2-1; cdr3_aa: CASSLGLAGGNEQFF
clone_size: NA; v_call: TRBV12-3/TRBV12-4; j_call: TRBJ2-1; cdr3_aa: CASSLEEGLHNEQFF
clone_size: many; v_call: TRBV27; j_call: TRBJ2-1; cdr3_aa: CASSLRQHNEQFF
clone_size: NA; v_call: TRBV12-3/TRBV12-4; j_call: TRBJ2-3; cdr3_aa: CASGKQGTDTQYF
clone_size: many; v_call: TRBV6-6; j_call: TRBJ2-7; cdr3_aa: CASRDRGQGAYEQYF
clone_size: NA; v_call: TRBV12-3/TRBV12-4; j_call: TRBJ2-1; cdr3_aa: CASTGLAAVDEQFF
clone_size: NA; v_call: TRBV14; j_call: TRBJ2-7; cdr3_aa: CASSQGMGVYEQYF
clone_size: NA; v_call: TRBV9; j_call: TRBJ2-2; cdr3_aa: CASSGVSGNTGELFF
clone_size: many; v_call: TRBV3-1; j_call: TRBJ2-1; cdr3_aa: CASSHSWAVRASGAYNEQFF
clone_size: NA; v_call: TRBV15; j_call: TRBJ2-1; cdr3_aa: CATLLGNEQFF
clone_size: NA; v_call: TRBV5-1; j_call: TRBJ1-2; cdr3_aa: CASSFGGRASYTF
clone_size: NA; v_call: TRBV20-1; j_call: TRBJ2-7; cdr3_aa: CSARPTGTGSYEQYF
clone_size: few; v_call: TRBV20-1; j_call: TRBJ2-5; cdr3_aa: CSATGLAGEGETQYF
clone_size: many; v_call: TRBV20-1; j_call: TRBJ2-3; cdr3_aa: CSASGGTDTQYF
clone_size: many; v_call: TRBV29-1; j_call: TRBJ2-5; cdr3_aa: CSVEGASGLQETQYF
clone_size: NA; v_call: TRBV6-5; j_call: TRBJ1-2; cdr3_aa: CASSYSGQGIGYGYTF
clone_size: NA; v_call: TRBV7-9; j_call: TRBJ1-2; cdr3_aa: CASRTLDRGNYGYTF
clone_size: NA; v_call: TRBV9; j_call: TRBJ2-3; cdr3_aa: CASSVGLAGGSTDTQYF
clone_size: many; v_call: TRBV29-1; j_call: TRBJ2-3; cdr3_aa: CSVPRQAYTDTQYF
clone_size: NA; v_call: TRBV14; j_call: TRBJ2-3; cdr3_aa: CASSQLLAASTDTQYF
clone_size: once; v_call: TRBV6-2/TRBV6-3; j_call: TRBJ2-7; cdr3_aa: CASSSQVGYEQYF
clone_size: many; v_call: TRBV20-1; j_call: TRBJ2-1; cdr3_aa: CSAGGWVRDIDNEQFF
clone_size: NA; v_call: TRBV12-3/TRBV12-4; j_call: TRBJ2-7; cdr3_aa: CASSLQQALGEQYF
clone_size: NA; v_call: TRBV12-3/TRBV12-4; j_call: TRBJ2-2; cdr3_aa: CASSRRSDRPGELFF
clone_size: NA; v_call: TRBV5-4; j_call: TRBJ2-1; cdr3_aa: CASSSRGGLYNEQFF
clone_size: NA; v_call: TRBV27; j_call: TRBJ1-4; cdr3_aa: CASAPTGTHTNEKLFF
clone_size: many; v_call: TRBV9; j_call: TRBJ1-2; cdr3_aa: CASSALGGQYGYTF
clone_size: few; v_call: TRBV27; j_call: TRBJ2-7; cdr3_aa: CASSPRGRGATF
clone_size: many; v_call: TRBV28; j_call: TRBJ2-5; cdr3_aa: CASSLWGALETQYF
clone_size: many; v_call: TRBV6-2/TRBV6-3; j_call: TRBJ2-4; cdr3_aa: CASRIRAIKGEDIQYF
clone_size: many; v_call: TRBV10-2; j_call: TRBJ2-1; cdr3_aa: CASSGLAVLVNEQFF
clone_size: many; v_call: TRBV4-2; j_call: TRBJ2-1; cdr3_aa: CASSQNLPSGGYNEQFF
clone_size: NA; v_call: TRBV6-5; j_call: TRBJ1-2; cdr3_aa: CASSYSLIDGYTF
clone_size: NA; v_call: TRBV5-1; j_call: TRBJ1-3; cdr3_aa: CASSLERGRTIYF
clone_size: NA; v_call: TRBV6-2/TRBV6-3; j_call: TRBJ2-7; cdr3_aa: CASIDQKAGPGEQYF
clone_size: few; v_call: TRBV7-9; j_call: TRBJ2-3; cdr3_aa: CASSWGQGITDTQYF
clone_size: NA; v_call: TRBV7-9; j_call: TRBJ2-2; cdr3_aa: CASSLGGGPPNTGELFF
clone_size: many; v_call: TRBV7-7; j_call: TRBJ2-5; cdr3_aa: CASSLGGPPSQETQYF
clone_size: few; v_call: TRBV20-1; j_call: TRBJ1-1; cdr3_aa: CSATGRVKTEAFF
clone_size: many; v_call: TRBV7-9; j_call: TRBJ1-2; cdr3_aa: CASLDRFHRGYTF
clone_size: many; v_call: TRBV10-3; j_call: TRBJ2-3; cdr3_aa: CAISASDNRGTDTQYF
clone_size: many; v_call: TRBV7-7; j_call: TRBJ1-2; cdr3_aa: CASSSLSFGGNFGYTF
clone_size: NA; v_call: TRBV20-1; j_call: TRBJ2-7; cdr3_aa: CSARGGGVSPSYEQYF
clone_size: many; v_call: TRBV20-1; j_call: TRBJ2-1; cdr3_aa: CSASMPNEQFF
clone_size: few; v_call: TRBV7-9; j_call: TRBJ1-4; cdr3_aa: CASSLGNRPTNEKLFF